Presented here are 11 T cell receptor beta chains from one specimen sequenced in a study of control samples from healthy donors and cancer patients. Assay: immunoSEQ multiplex PCR; the TCRdb copy retains only in-frame clones and omits some. The sample yields around 48,000 clones, 93% seen once. The sample comprised PBMCs. These receptors all stem from a woman in her fifties or sixties with head and neck cancer.

V gene TRBV5-1 combines with J gene TRBJ1-2; the D gene is possibly TRBD1 (6 bases). The length of the CDR3 is 16 residues. Germline CDR1 reads SGHRS; CDR2 reads YFSETQ. Trimming took 0 bases from V and 1 from J, leaving 13 bases between them. The DNA of the CDR3 is TGCGCCAGCAGCTTGGCCGGGACACCCTATAACTATGGCTACACCTTC. Protein sequence: CASSLAGTPYNYGYTF.

This rearrangement joins TRBV6-1 to TRBJ1-2, with D uncertain. The V end was cut by 2 bases, the J end by 5 bases, with 6 bases between. Germline CDR1 and CDR2: MNHNS and SASEGT. The CDR3 has 12 amino acids. The CDR3 sequence: CASSERLYGYTF. As DNA, the CDR3 is TGTGCCAGCAGTGAAAGACTTTATGGCTACACCTTC.

The J gene is TRBJ1-2, the V gene TRBV14; TRBD1 matches at 10 bases. J was trimmed by 5 bases and V by 3 bases; bases with no gene match: 12. The CDR3 loop spans 17 amino acids. The germline CDR1 and CDR2 sequences are SGHDN and FVKESK. The DNA of the CDR3 is TGTGCCAGCAGCCAGTCCCGGGACAGGGGATTTCGGTATGGCTACACCTTC. As protein: CASSQSRDRGFRYGYTF.

V gene TRBV4-1 combines with J gene TRBJ2-1; maybe TRBD1 (5 bases). The germline CDR1 and CDR2 sequences are MGHRA and YSYEKL. Trimming shortened V by 4 bases and J by 8 bases, and 15 bases separated the two germline ends. CDR3 size: 14 residues. The CDR3, as DNA: TGCGCCAGCAGCCCAACTCCAGACAGCGATGAGCAGTTCTTC. It translates to CASSPTPDSDEQFF.

The V and J genes are TRBV6-5 and TRBJ2-7; no firm D call. This CDR3 has 13 amino acids. Germline V gives CDR1 MNHEY, CDR2 SVGAGI. V was shortened by 8 bases and J by 1 base, with 12 bases between the two germline ends. The CDR3: CASQETESYEQYF. The CDR3 bases are TGTGCCAGCCAAGAGACGGAGTCCTACGAGCAGTACTTC.

This rearrangement joins TRBV11-1 to TRBJ2-1; a weak D match, TRBD2 (5 bases). Trimming cost V 5 bases and J 0 bases, with 11 bases left between them. The CDR3 contains 15 residues. Germline V gives CDR1 SGHAT, CDR2 FQDESV (reference sequence). CDR3 loop: CASSPDSHSYNEQFF. The CDR3, as DNA: TGTGCCAGCAGCCCGGACTCGCACTCCTACAATGAGCAGTTCTTC.

The V and J genes are TRBV28 and TRBJ2-2, with 7 bases aligning to TRBD2. The J segment lost 0 bases and the V segment lost 7 bases, leaving 5 bases of the junction unmatched. Germline CDR1 and CDR2: MDHEN and SYDVKM. The CDR3 length is 15 residues. CDR3 DNA: TGTGCCAGCATGCAGGCGGGAGCGAACACCGGGGAGCTGTTTTTT. Protein: CASMQAGANTGELFF.

The J gene is TRBJ1-6, the V gene TRBV30; no firm D call. The CDR3 is made up of 13 amino acids. In germline, CDR1 is GTSNPN, CDR2 SVGIG (reference sequence). V was trimmed by 2 bases and J by 10 bases, leaving 12 bases between them. The CDR3 bases are TGTGCCTGGAGTACGGGCAATAGCTCACCCCTCCACTTT. Translated, it gives CAWSTGNSSPLHF.

This clone was observed once. This chain connects TRBV28 to TRBJ1-5; 9 positions agree with TRBD1. The V gene's germline CDR1 is MDHEN and CDR2 SYDVKM. V dropped 2 bases and J dropped 5; count of bases not matched to a gene: 7. CDR3 size: 16 residues. The CDR3 region is CASSLLGQGDDQPQHF. CDR3 in DNA: TGTGCCAGCAGTTTACTGGGACAGGGAGACGATCAGCCCCAGCATTTT.

This clone was observed a single time. The chain is built from TRBV7-9 and TRBJ1-2; 7 bases line up with TRBD1. The CDR3 has 17 amino acids. Germline assignment: CDR1 SEHNR and CDR2 FQNEAQ (reference sequence). The V segment lost 0 bases and the J segment 0 bases; nucleotides outside the gene matches: 7. The CDR3 DNA reads as TGTGCCAGCAGCTTAGCTCTTCGGGACAGAGCTAACTATGGCTACACCTTC. Protein sequence: CASSLALRDRANYGYTF.

The rearrangement links TRBV13 to TRBJ2-1; tentatively, D is TRBD2 (5 bases). V lost 3 bases and J lost 3, with 18 bases in between. CDR1 is PRHDT and CDR2 is FYEKMQ in the germline V gene (reference sequence). This CDR3 spans 17 amino acids. CDR3 nucleotides: TGTGCCAGCAGCTTTCAAGGCCAGCGGCGCCTCTACAATGAGCAGTTCTTC. Translating gives CASSFQGQRRLYNEQFF.